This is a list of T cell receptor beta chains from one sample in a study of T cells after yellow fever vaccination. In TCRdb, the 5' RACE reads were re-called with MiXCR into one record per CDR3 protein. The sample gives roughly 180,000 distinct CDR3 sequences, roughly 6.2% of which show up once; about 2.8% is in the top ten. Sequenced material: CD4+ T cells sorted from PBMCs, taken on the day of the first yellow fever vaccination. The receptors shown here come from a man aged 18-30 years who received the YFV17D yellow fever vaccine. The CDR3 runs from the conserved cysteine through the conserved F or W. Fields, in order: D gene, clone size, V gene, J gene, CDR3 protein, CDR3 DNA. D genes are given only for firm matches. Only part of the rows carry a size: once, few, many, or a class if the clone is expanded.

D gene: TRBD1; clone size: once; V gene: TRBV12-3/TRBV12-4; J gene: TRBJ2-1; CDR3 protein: CASSPGSSGGAGVAYNEQFF; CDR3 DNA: TGTGCCAGCAGTCCAGGCTCCTCAGGGGGCGCAGGTGTCGCGTACAATGAGCAGTTCTTC
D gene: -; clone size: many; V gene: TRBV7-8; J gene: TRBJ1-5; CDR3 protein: CASSLGSGTSNQPQHF; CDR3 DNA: TGTGCCAGCAGCCTGGGGTCAGGAACAAGCAATCAGCCCCAGCATTTT
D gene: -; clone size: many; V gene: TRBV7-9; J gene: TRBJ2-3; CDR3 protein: CASSSIGRTDLDTDTQYF; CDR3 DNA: TGTGCCAGCAGCTCCATAGGCCGGACCGACCTCGACACAGATACGCAGTATTTT
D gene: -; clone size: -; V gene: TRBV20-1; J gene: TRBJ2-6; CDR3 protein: CSANRGSGANVLTF; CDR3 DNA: TGCAGTGCTAATCGGGGGTCTGGGGCCAACGTCCTGACTTTC
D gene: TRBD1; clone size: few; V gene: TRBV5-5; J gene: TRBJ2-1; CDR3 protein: CASSSQGALVNEQFF; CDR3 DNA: TGTGCCAGCAGCTCACAGGGGGCTCTGGTAAATGAGCAGTTCTTC
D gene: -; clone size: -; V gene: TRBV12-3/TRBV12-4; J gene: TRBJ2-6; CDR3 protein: CASSSRWMGGLSGANVLTF; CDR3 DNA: TGTGCCAGCAGTTCCCGGTGGATGGGGGGGCTCTCTGGGGCCAACGTCCTGACTTTC
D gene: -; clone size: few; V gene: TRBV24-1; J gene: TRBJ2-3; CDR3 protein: CATSVGGPTDTQYF; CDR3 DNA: TGTGCCACCAGTGTTGGGGGTCCCACAGATACGCAGTATTTT
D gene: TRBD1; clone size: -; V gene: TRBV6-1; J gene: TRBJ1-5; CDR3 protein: CASRQTGGQPQHF; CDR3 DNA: TGTGCCAGCAGACAAACAGGGGGTCAGCCCCAGCATTTT
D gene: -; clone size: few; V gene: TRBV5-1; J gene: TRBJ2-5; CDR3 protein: CASSLSSGWGQETQYF; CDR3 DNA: TGCGCCAGCAGCTTGAGTAGCGGCTGGGGCCAAGAGACCCAGTACTTC
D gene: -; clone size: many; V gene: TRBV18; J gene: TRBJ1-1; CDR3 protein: CASSPQGEPHTEAFF; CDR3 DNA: TGTGCCAGCTCACCACAAGGGGAACCCCACACTGAAGCTTTCTTT
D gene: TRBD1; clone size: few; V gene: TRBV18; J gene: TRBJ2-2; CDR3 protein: CASSQRRDRGRPGELFF; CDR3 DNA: TGTGCCAGCTCACAAAGGCGGGACAGGGGCCGTCCCGGGGAGCTGTTTTTT
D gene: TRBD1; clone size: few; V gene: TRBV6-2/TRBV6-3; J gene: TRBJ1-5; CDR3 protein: CASIKQGQGNQPQHF; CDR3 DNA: TGTGCCAGCATCAAACAGGGGCAGGGGAATCAGCCCCAGCATTTT
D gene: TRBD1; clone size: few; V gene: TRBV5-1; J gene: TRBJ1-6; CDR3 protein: CASSLGQGLYSPLHF; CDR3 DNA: TGCGCCAGCAGCTTGGGACAGGGGCTCTATTCACCCCTCCACTTT
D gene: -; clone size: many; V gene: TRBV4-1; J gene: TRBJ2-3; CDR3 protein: CASSQDTGGVSPF; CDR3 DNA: TGCGCCAGCAGCCAAGATACAGGGGGGGTTTCTCCTTTT
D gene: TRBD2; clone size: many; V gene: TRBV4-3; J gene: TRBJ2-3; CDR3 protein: CASSPRTSGGAWDTQYF; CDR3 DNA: TGCGCCAGCAGCCCAAGGACTAGCGGGGGGGCCTGGGATACGCAGTATTTT
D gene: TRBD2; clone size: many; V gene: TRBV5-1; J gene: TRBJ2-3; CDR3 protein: CASSLVVLGLAGNTTDTQYF; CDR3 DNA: TGCGCCAGCAGCTTGGTTGTTTTGGGACTAGCGGGCAACACCACAGATACGCAGTATTTT
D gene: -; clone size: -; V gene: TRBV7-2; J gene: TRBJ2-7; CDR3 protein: CASSSWPASDYEQYF; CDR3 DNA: TGTGCCAGCAGCTCCTGGCCGGCTTCGGATTACGAGCAGTACTTC
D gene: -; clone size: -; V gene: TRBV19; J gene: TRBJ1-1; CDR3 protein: CASSTIGRNTEAFF; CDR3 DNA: TGTGCCAGTAGTACCATAGGGAGGAACACTGAAGCTTTCTTT